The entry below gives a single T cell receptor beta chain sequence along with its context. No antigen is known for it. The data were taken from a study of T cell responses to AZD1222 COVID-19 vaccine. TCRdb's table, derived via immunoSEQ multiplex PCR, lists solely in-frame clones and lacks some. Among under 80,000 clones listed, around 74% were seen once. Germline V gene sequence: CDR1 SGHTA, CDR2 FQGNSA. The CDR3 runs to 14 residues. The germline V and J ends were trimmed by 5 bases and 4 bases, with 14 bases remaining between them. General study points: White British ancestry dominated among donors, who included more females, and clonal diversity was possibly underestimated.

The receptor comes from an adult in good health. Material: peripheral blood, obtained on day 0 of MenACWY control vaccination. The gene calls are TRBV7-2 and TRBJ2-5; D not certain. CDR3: CASSPRARIETQYF. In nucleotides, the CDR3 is TGTGCCAGCAGCCCTCGGGCCCGGATAGAGACCCAGTACTTC.